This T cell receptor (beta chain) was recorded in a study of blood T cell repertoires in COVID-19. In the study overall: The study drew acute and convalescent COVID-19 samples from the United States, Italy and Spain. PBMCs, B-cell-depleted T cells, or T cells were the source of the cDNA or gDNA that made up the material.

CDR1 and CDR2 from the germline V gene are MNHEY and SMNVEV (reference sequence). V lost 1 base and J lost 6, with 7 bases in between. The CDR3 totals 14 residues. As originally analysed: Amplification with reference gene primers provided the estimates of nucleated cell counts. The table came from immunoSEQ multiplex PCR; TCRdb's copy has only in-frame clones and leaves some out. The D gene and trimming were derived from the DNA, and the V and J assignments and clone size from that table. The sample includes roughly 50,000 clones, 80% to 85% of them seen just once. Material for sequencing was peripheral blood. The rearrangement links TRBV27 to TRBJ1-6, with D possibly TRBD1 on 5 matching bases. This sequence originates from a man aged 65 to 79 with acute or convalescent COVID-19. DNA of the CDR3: TGTGCCAGCAGTTTATTGGGGCGTAATTCACCCCTCCACTTT. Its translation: CASSLLGRNSPLHF.